These 32 T cell receptor beta chains were sequenced from one sample in a study of CXCR3-negative and CXCR3-positive naive CD8 T cells. With UMI labels, 5' RACE was used to prepare the TRB cDNA libraries. Following a re-call of the 5' RACE reads, TCRdb has one entry per CDR3 protein and lacks DNA. The repertoire table contains some 49,000 distinct CDR3 sequences. Sequencing was carried out using naive CXCR3- CD8+ T cells from blood. Subset in this sample: CD45RO-CCR7+CD27+CD95- naive CD8+ T cells lacking CXCR3 (TNR3-). All receptors come from a human donor in good health. Some clones in this sample may be carry-over from other donors' samples.

This sequence joins TRBV12-3 or TRBV12-4 and TRBJ1-1; TCRdb's assignment of TRBD1 cannot be checked, as there is no DNA. The CDR3 covers 14 residues. The chain's CDR3 is CASRLGQGNTEAFF.

V and J are TRBV11-2 and TRBJ1-6; TCRdb proposes TRBD1, but this gene call is untestable without DNA. Germline values: CDR1 SGHAT, CDR2 FQNNGV. The CDR3 has 17 amino acids. The CDR3 here is CASSPGTGGYSHSPLHF.

The chain uses TRBV3-1 and TRBJ2-1; without DNA, the TCRdb call of TRBD2 cannot be checked. CDR3 length: 21 amino acids. CDR1 is LGHDT and CDR2 is YNNKEL in the germline V gene (reference sequence). The CDR3 reads CASSQLAFSGGERSTYNEQFF.

The chain joins TRBV27 to TRBJ1-1; without DNA, the TCRdb call of TRBD1 cannot be checked. The CDR3 is made up of 14 amino acids. CDR1 MNHEY and CDR2 SMNVEV come from the germline V gene (reference sequence). The CDR3: CASNRGRVGTEAFF.

The chain recombines TRBV29-1 with TRBJ2-1; there is no DNA to check the TCRdb D call of TRBD2. Germline V gene lookup returns CDR1 SQVTM and CDR2 ANQGSEA. There are 16 residues in the CDR3. The chain's CDR3 is CSVEDAGTSGINEQFF.

The genes are TRBV20-1 and TRBJ2-3; without DNA, the TCRdb call of TRBD1 cannot be checked. CDR3 length: 14 amino acids. Germline loops: CDR1 DFQATT, CDR2 SNEGSKA (reference sequence). The CDR3 protein is CSAIGQGITDTQYF.

This clonotype is classed as medium-sized (0.01 to 0.1%) by frequency. The V call is TRBV29-1, the J call TRBJ2-3. Germline V gene sequence: CDR1 SQVTM, CDR2 ANQGSEA. This CDR3 contains 15 residues. CDR3 amino acids: CSVELGQYHTDTQYF.

The chain carries TRBV20-1 and TRBJ2-5; TCRdb picks TRBD1, but there is no DNA to check that call. CDR1 and CDR2 (germline): DFQATT, SNEGSKA (reference sequence). The CDR3 contains 13 residues. The CDR3 reads CSASRTPGETQYF.

The chain is built from TRBV28 and TRBJ2-1; TCRdb lists TRBD1, though no DNA is available to test this call. Germline CDR1 reads MDHEN; CDR2 reads SYDVKM. The CDR3 length is 16 residues. The CDR3 region is CASRPTGDSSYNEQFF. Looking up the rest from reference TRBV28 and TRBJ2-1 gives the full variable domain: DVKVTQSSRYLVKRTGEKVFLECVQDMDHENMFWYRQDPGLGLRLIYFSYDVKMKEKGDIPEGYSVSREKKERFSLILESASTNQTSMYLCASRPTGDSSYNEQFFGPGTRLTVL.

V and J are TRBV4-1 and TRBJ2-2. CDR1 and CDR2 (germline): MGHRA, YSYEKL. CDR3 length equals 16 residues. The CDR3 reads CASSRARYPNTGELFF.

The chain employs TRBV28 and TRBJ1-6. CDR1 and CDR2 (germline): MDHEN, SYDVKM. This CDR3 is built from 16 residues. The CDR3 loop is CASSLPPRAAPSPLHF.

This chain joins TRBV20-1 and TRBJ2-7. The CDR3 spans 11 residues. Germline V gene data show CDR1 as DFQATT and CDR2 as SNEGSKA (reference sequence). The CDR3 reads CSASALREQYF.

The J gene is TRBJ2-3, the V gene TRBV7-9; the D call of TRBD1 rests on TCRdb alone, since no DNA is present to check it. Germline CDR1 SEHNR, CDR2 FQNEAQ (reference sequence). This CDR3 spans 15 amino acids. CDR3 sequence reads: CASSFSGGQTDTQYF.

The rearrangement links TRBV7-8 to TRBJ1-4; as DNA is missing, the TRBD1 call by TCRdb cannot be tested. Germline CDR1 and CDR2: SGHVS and FQNEAQ. The CDR3 extends over 15 amino acids. CDR3 sequence reads: CASSLRDSPNEKLFF.

CDR3: CAISESPYNEQFF. V usage is TRBV10-3 and J usage is TRBJ2-1. CDR1 and CDR2 from the germline V gene are ENHRY and SYGVKD. The CDR3 extends over 13 amino acids.

This chain links TRBV27 with TRBJ2-1; absent DNA, TCRdb's TRBD2 call cannot be checked. The CDR3 length is 15 residues. Germline V gene data show CDR1 as MNHEY and CDR2 as SMNVEV (reference sequence). The CDR3 here is CASSAGTSGYNEQFF.

The chain employs TRBV7-6 and TRBJ2-1; TCRdb gives TRBD1 as the D gene, but with no DNA this cannot be confirmed. This CDR3 has 15 residues. Germline assignment: CDR1 SGHVS and CDR2 FNYEAQ. This chain's CDR3 is CASSDGQGSGYEQFF.

The chain employs TRBV5-1 and TRBJ2-7; no DNA is available, so the TRBD2 call from TCRdb remains unchecked. This CDR3 is 14 amino acids long. Looked up from germline, CDR1 is SGHRS and CDR2 is YFSETQ. The CDR3 loop reads CASSLTSGGYEQYF.

The gene calls are TRBV7-9 and TRBJ1-1. The CDR3 is 15 amino acids. Germline V lookup: CDR1 SEHNR, CDR2 FQNEAQ (reference sequence). The CDR3 protein is CASSFGGGVMAEAFF.

The genes are TRBV27 and TRBJ2-7; TCRdb lists TRBD1, though no DNA is available to test this call. The CDR3 has 16 residues. Germline assignment: CDR1 MNHEY and CDR2 SMNVEV (reference sequence). The CDR3 is CASSRIQGTVSHEQYF.

The V call is TRBV7-9, the J call TRBJ1-5; with no DNA, the TCRdb D assignment of TRBD1 cannot be verified. The CDR3 has 21 amino acids. CDR1 SEHNR and CDR2 FQNEAQ come from the germline V gene (reference sequence). Here the CDR3 reads CASSLGVGQGDIGHLDQPQHF.

The rearrangement links TRBV29-1 to TRBJ1-1; TCRdb reports TRBD1, a call that lacks DNA to check it against. The CDR3 length is 13 residues. Per the germline V gene, CDR1 is SQVTM and CDR2 is ANQGSEA. CDR3 region: CSVTRDRALEAFF.

The rearrangement uses TRBV28 and TRBJ2-7; the D call of TRBD2 rests on TCRdb alone, since no DNA is present to check it. The V gene's germline CDR1 is MDHEN and CDR2 SYDVKM. The CDR3 contains 14 residues. CDR3 amino acids: CASNELAGGHVQYF. The variable domain in full, completed from reference TRBV28 and TRBJ2-7, reads DVKVTQSSRYLVKRTGEKVFLECVQDMDHENMFWYRQDPGLGLRLIYFSYDVKMKEKGDIPEGYSVSREKKERFSLILESASTNQTSMYLCASNELAGGHVQYFGPGTRLTVT.

The chain combines TRBV6-6 with TRBJ2-1. The CDR3 extends over 13 amino acids. Germline loops: CDR1 MNHNY, CDR2 SVGAGI (reference sequence). This CDR3 reads CASMHFVGDEQFF.

The rearrangement joins TRBV29-1 to TRBJ2-7; no DNA is available, so the TRBD1 call from TCRdb remains unchecked. Germline assignment: CDR1 SQVTM and CDR2 ANQGSEA. The CDR3 is 13 residues long. The CDR3 region is CSASGTEPYEQYF.

The genes are TRBV7-6 and TRBJ2-1; there is no DNA to check the TCRdb D call of TRBD1. This CDR3 contains 14 residues. CDR1 is SGHVS and CDR2 is FNYEAQ in the germline V gene. The CDR3 sequence: CASSRGTGGNEQFF.

The chain recombines TRBV6-1 with TRBJ2-7; absent DNA, TCRdb's TRBD1 call cannot be checked. CDR3 length: 12 residues. Germline loops: CDR1 MNHNS, CDR2 SASEGT. This CDR3 is CATPDRVYEQYF.

The chain employs TRBV5-6 and TRBJ2-1; TCRdb indicates TRBD2, and absent DNA this call remains unverified. The germline V gene encodes CDR1 SGHDT and CDR2 YYEEEE. This CDR3 comprises 16 residues. CDR3 residues: CASSPRTSGYYNEQFF.

This sequence joins TRBV12-3 or TRBV12-4 and TRBJ2-1; absent DNA, TCRdb's TRBD2 call cannot be checked. The CDR3 is 16 residues long. CDR3 region: CASSDTFSGGGNEQFF.

The rearrangement uses TRBV7-2 and TRBJ2-2; the D call from TCRdb, TRBD1, cannot be confirmed without DNA. CDR1 SGHTA and CDR2 FQGNSA come from the germline V gene. The CDR3 runs 15 residues. Here the CDR3 reads CASSSSGGAGGELFF.

This chain connects TRBV7-2 to TRBJ2-5; TCRdb selects TRBD2, and the lack of DNA leaves this call unchecked. The CDR3 length is 18 residues. Germline CDR1 SGHTA, CDR2 FQGNSA. This CDR3 is CASSFPPWTSGGMETQYF.

The chain carries TRBV6-4 and TRBJ2-2. This CDR3 region has 14 residues. From germline, CDR1 is MRHNA and CDR2 SNTAGT. The CDR3 is CASSESVFTGELFF.